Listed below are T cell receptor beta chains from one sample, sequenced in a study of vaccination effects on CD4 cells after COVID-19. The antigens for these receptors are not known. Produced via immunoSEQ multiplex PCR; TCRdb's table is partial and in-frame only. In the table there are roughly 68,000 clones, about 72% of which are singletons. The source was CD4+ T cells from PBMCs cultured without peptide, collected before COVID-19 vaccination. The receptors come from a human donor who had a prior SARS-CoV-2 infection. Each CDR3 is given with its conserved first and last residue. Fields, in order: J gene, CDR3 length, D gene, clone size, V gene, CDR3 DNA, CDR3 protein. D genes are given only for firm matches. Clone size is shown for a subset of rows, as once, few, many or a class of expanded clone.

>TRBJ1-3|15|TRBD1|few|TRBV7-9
TGTGCCAGCAGTTACACAGGGGAGCCAGGAAACACCATATATTTT
CASSYTGEPGNTIYF
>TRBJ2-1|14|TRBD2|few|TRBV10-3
TGTGCCATCAGGCCTAGCGGTTTCGGGAATGAGCAGTTCTTC
CAIRPSGFGNEQFF
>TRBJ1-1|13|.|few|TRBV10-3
TGTGCCATCAGTACACAGTGGAGCACTGAAGCTTTCTTT
CAISTQWSTEAFF
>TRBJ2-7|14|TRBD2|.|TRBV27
TGTGCCAGCTGGCGAGCGGGGAAACCCTACGAGCAGTACTTC
CASWRAGKPYEQYF
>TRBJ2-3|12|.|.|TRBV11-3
TGTGCCAGCAGCTCTGGGGGGGATACGCAGTATTTT
CASSSGGDTQYF
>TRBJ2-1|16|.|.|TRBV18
TGTGCCAGCTCACCAAGTCGGGCGCCAACGTACAATGAGCAGTTCTTC
CASSPSRAPTYNEQFF
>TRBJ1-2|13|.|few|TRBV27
TGTGCCAGCAGAAAGGACACCAACTATGGCTACACCTTC
CASRKDTNYGYTF
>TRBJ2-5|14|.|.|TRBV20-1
TGCAGTGCAAGTGGAAGCGGCTACCAAGAGACCCAGTACTTC
CSASGSGYQETQYF
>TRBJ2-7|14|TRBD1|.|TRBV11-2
TGTGCCAGCAGCCTCGGGACAGGTCTCTACGAGCAGTACTTC
CASSLGTGLYEQYF
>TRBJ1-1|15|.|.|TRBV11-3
TGTGCCAGCAGCTTAGAACTCAACAGTATCACTGAAGCTTTCTTT
CASSLELNSITEAFF
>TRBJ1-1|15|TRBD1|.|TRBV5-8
TGTGCCAGCAGCAGCGCGACAGGGATGAACACTGAAGCTTTCTTT
CASSSATGMNTEAFF
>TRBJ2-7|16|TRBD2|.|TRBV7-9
TGTGCCAGCAGCTTAGCTAGCGGGGGCCCCTCCTACGAGCAGTACTTC
CASSLASGGPSYEQYF
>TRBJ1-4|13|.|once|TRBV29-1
TGCAGCGTTGCGGGGAGTTTGAGTGAAAAACTGTTTTTT
CSVAGSLSEKLFF
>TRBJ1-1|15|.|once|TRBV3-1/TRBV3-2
TGTGCCAGCAGCCACCAATATCCCAGGAACACTGAAGCTTTCTTT
CASSHQYPRNTEAFF
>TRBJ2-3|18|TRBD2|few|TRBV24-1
TGTGCCACCAGTGATGGATGGGCTAGCGGGAGGGCACATGATACGCAGTATTTT
CATSDGWASGRAHDTQYF
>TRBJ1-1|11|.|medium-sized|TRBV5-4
TGTGCCAGCATATGGAACACTGAAGCTTTCTTT
CASIWNTEAFF
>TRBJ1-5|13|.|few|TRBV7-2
TGTGCCAGCAGCTTAGTTCTGGGCTCGCCCCAGCATTTT
CASSLVLGSPQHF
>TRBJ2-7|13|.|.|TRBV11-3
TGTGCCAGCAGCCGAACGACCGCGGGGGAGCAGTACTTC
CASSRTTAGEQYF
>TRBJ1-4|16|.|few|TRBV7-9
TGTGCCAGCAGCTTAGGTCGGGGTCATCTTAATGAAAAACTGTTTTTT
CASSLGRGHLNEKLFF
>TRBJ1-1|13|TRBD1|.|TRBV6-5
TGTGCCAGCAGTTACGAACAGGGGGCAAGAGCTTTCTTT
CASSYEQGARAFF
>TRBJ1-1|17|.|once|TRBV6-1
TGTGCCAGCAGTGAAGGGGGAGGGTTTATCGGGAACACTGAAGCTTTCTTT
CASSEGGGFIGNTEAFF
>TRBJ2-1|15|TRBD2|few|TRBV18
TGTGCCAGCTCACCGGGACTAGCGGGAGACAATGAGCAGTTCTTC
CASSPGLAGDNEQFF
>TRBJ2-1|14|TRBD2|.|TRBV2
TGTGCCAGCAGTGCACTAGCGGGATACAATGAGCAGTTCTTC
CASSALAGYNEQFF
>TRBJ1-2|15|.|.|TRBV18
TGTGCCAGCTCACCACGGGGCGGGCCTGAGAATGGCTACACCTTC
CASSPRGGPENGYTF
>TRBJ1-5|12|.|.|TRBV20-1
TGCAGTGCTAGTGTAGGGGGTCAGCCCCAGCATTTT
CSASVGGQPQHF
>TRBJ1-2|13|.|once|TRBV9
TGTGCCAGCACCCGAGACAGGAACTATGGCTACACCTTC
CASTRDRNYGYTF
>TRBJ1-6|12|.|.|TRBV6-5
TGTGCCAGCAGGGCCTATAATTCACCCCTCCACTTT
CASRAYNSPLHF
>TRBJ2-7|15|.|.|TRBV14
TGTGCCAGCAGCCAAGCGACGGGGGGCTGGAGCGAGCAGTACTTC
CASSQATGGWSEQYF
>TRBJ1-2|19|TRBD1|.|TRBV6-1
TGTGCCAGCAGTGGGAGGACAGGGGCCACCCTTAGGTTTAACTATGGCTACACCTTC
CASSGRTGATLRFNYGYTF
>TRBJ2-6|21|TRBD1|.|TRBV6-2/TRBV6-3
TGTGCCAGCAGTACCCTCGACACCGCGGGACAGGGGGCTTCTGGGGCCAACGTCCTGACTTTC
CASSTLDTAGQGASGANVLTF
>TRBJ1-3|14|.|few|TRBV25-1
TGTGCCGTACAGGGTAACGGGCCAGGAAACACCATATATTTT
CAVQGNGPGNTIYF
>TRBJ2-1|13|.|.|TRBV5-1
TGCGCCAGCAGCTTGAATACCTACAATGAGCAGTTCTTC
CASSLNTYNEQFF
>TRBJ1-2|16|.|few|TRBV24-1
TGTGCCACCAGTGATGCGACAGCCAAATCTTTCTATGGCTACACCTTC
CATSDATAKSFYGYTF
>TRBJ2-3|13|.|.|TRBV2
TGTGCCAGCAGTGGAGGGAGAGCAGATACGCAGTATTTT
CASSGGRADTQYF
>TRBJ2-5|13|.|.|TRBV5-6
TGTGCCAGCAGCTTGTCCTGGGAAGAGACCCAGTACTTC
CASSLSWEETQYF
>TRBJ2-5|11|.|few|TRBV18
TGTGCCAGCTCACCCCAAGAGACCCAGTACTTC
CASSPQETQYF
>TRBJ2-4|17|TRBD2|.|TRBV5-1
TGCGCCAGCAGCTTGGGATGGGGGGGTGAAGCCAAAAACATTCAGTACTTC
CASSLGWGGEAKNIQYF
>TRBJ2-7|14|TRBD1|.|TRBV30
TGTGCCTGGAGTGATACAGGGGTTCGGTACGAGCAGTACTTC
CAWSDTGVRYEQYF
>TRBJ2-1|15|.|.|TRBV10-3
TGTGCCATCAGTGAGCCTCGACTAGCCTACAATGAGCAGTTCTTC
CAISEPRLAYNEQFF
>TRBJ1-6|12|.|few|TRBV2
TGTGCCAGCAGCGGGACGCTGTCACCCCTCCACTTT
CASSGTLSPLHF
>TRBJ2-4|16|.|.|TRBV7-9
TGTGCCAGCAGCTTGCCCCCTAGACCCCGAAGGCACATTCAGTACTTC
CASSLPPRPRRHIQYF
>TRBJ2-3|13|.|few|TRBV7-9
TGTGCCTGTGCATGGGTGGGGGGAGATACGCAGTATTTT
CACAWVGGDTQYF